These T cell receptor beta chains were read from a single sample in a study of OX40 agonist ivuxolimab in advanced cancers. Profiled with immunoSEQ multiplex PCR; TCRdb holds only in-frame clones, not every one. Of tens of thousands of clones listed, roughly 88% are singletons. The source was CD4+ or CD8+ T cells sorted from blood, collected in a trial of the OX40 agonist ivuxolimab. The receptors shown here come from an adult with an advanced solid tumor such as melanoma, head and neck, liver or kidney cancer. Both conserved end residues are part of each CDR3. The order of the fields is V gene, CDR3 protein.

>TRBV27
CASSWLGTSGNTGELFF
>TRBV21-1
CASRNRGTGELFF
>TRBV15
CATSRAGGADTQYF
>TRBV15
CATSSAGTGGEQYF
>TRBV6-5
CASSYSIRVQGGYTF
>TRBV6-5
CASSGGGFGYTF
>TRBV29-1
CSVEIPGGGETQYF
>TRBV6-1
CASSRTGETGELFF
>TRBV7-2
CASSQLAGTIIGDEQFF
>TRBV19
CASSIQGARPYEQYF
>TRBV14
CASSRFVSGRAPEQYF
>TRBV27
CASSTLGETQYF
>TRBV29-1
CSSQRSNSYNEQFF